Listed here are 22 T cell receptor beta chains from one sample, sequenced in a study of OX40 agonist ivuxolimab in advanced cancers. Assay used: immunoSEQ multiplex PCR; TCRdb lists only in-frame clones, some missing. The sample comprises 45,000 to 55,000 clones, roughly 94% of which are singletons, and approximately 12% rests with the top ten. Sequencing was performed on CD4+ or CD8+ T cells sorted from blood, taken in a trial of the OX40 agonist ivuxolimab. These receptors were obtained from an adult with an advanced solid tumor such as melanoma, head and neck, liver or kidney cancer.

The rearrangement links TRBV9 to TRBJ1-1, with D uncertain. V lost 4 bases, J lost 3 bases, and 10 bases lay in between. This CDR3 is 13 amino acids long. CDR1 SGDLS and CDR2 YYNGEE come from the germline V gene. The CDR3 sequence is CASSPVLYTEAFF. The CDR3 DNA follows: TGTGCCAGCAGCCCAGTGTTGTACACTGAAGCTTTCTTT.

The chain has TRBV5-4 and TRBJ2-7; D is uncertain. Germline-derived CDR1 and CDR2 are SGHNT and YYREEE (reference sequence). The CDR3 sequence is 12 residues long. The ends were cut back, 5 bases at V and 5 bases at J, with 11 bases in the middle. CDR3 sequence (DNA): TGTGCCAGCAGTGAACGGAGCCACGAGCAGTACTTC. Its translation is CASSERSHEQYF.

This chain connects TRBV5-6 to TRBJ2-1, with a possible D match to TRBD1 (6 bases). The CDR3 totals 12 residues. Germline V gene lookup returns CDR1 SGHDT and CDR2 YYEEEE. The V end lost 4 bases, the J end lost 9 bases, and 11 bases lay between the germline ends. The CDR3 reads CASSIQGGEQFF. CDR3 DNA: TGTGCCAGCAGCATACAGGGCGGTGAGCAGTTCTTC.

The CDR3 nucleotides are TGTGCCAGCAGTTACAGGGTCGCAGATACGCAGTATTTT. Residues: CASSYRVADTQYF. This chain connects TRBV6-5 to TRBJ2-3, with unresolved D. The V gene's germline CDR1 is MNHEY and CDR2 SVGAGI. This CDR3 is 13 amino acids long. Trimming cost V 2 bases and J 4 bases, with 7 bases left between them.

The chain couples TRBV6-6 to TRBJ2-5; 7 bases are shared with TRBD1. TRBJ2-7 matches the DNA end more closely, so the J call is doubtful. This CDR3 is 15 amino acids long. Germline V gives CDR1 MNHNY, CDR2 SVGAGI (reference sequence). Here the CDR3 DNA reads TGTGCCAGCAGTTACTCGGCAGGGGGTTATCCCGAGCAGTACTTC. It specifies CASSYSAGGYPEQYF.

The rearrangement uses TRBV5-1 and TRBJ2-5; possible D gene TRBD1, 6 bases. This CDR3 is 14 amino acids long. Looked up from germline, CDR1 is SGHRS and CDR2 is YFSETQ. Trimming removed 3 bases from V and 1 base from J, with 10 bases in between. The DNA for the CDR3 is TGCGCCAGCAGCTCGGGACACAGCCAAGAGACCCAGTACTTC. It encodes CASSSGHSQETQYF.

CDR3 in amino acids: CASSLSTSLNTEAFF. The CDR3 DNA sequence: TGTGCCAGCAGTTTATCCACCAGCCTTAACACTGAAGCTTTCTTT. The chain employs TRBV28 and TRBJ1-1; D not certain. Germline V gives CDR1 MDHEN, CDR2 SYDVKM. V was clipped by 1 base and J by 2 bases, with 11 bases between them. The CDR3 sequence is 15 residues long. The variable domain in full, with the rest retrieved from reference TRBV28 and TRBJ1-1, is DVKVTQSSRYLVKRTGEKVFLECVQDMDHENMFWYRQDPGLGLRLIYFSYDVKMKEKGDIPEGYSVSREKKERFSLILESASTNQTSMYLCASSLSTSLNTEAFFGQGTRLTVV.

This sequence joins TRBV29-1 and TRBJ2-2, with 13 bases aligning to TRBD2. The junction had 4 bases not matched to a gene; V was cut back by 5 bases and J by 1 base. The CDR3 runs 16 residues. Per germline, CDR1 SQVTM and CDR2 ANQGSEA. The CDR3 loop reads CSVSTSGRRNTGELFF. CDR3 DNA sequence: TGCAGCGTTTCGACTAGCGGGAGGAGGAACACCGGGGAGCTGTTTTTT.

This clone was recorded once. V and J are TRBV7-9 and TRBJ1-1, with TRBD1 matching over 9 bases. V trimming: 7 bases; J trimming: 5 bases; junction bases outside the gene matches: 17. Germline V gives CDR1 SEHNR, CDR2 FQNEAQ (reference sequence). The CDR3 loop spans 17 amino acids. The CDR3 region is CASTQSRDREFGTEAFF. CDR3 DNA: TGTGCCAGCACCCAAAGCCGGGACAGGGAATTTGGTACTGAAGCTTTCTTT.

The CDR3 reads CASSQRISAYEQYF. The CDR3 DNA is TGCGCCAGCAGCCAGAGGATTAGCGCCTACGAGCAGTACTTC. V is TRBV4-3 and J is TRBJ2-7, with D tentatively TRBD2 (5 bases). The V gene's germline CDR1 is LGHNA and CDR2 YSLEER. This CDR3 has 14 amino acids. Trimming left V 3 bases short and J 2 bases short, with 11 bases between.

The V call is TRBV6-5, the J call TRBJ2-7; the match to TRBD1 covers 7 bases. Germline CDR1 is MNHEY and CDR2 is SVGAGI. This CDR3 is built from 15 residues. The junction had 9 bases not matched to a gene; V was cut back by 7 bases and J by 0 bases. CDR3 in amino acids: CASTDDRDGSYEQYF. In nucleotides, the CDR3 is TGTGCCAGCACCGACGACAGGGACGGCTCCTACGAGCAGTACTTC.

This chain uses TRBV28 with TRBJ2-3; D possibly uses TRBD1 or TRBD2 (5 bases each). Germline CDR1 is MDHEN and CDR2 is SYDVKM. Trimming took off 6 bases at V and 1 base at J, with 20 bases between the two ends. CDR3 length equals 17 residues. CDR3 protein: CASSRLIGDPRTDTQYF. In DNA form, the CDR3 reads TGTGCCAGCAGCCGGCTCATAGGGGACCCCCGCACAGATACGCAGTATTTT.

The CDR3 protein is CSVVLRSEQFF. In DNA, the CDR3 is TGCAGCGTCGTACTACGCAGCGAGCAGTTCTTC. The V and J genes are TRBV29-1 and TRBJ2-1, with D uncertain. The V and J ends lost 6 bases and 10 bases respectively, with 13 bases between them. Germline-derived CDR1 and CDR2 are SQVTM and ANQGSEA. The CDR3 is 11 residues long.

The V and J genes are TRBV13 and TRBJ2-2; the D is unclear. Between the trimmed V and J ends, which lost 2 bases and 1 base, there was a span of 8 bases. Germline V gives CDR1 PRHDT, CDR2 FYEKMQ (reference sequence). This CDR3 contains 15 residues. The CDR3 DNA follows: TGTGCCAGCAGCTTACAACAGCGGAACACCGGGGAGCTGTTTTTT. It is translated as CASSLQQRNTGELFF. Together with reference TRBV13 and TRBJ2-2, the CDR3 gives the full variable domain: AAGVIQSPRHLIKEKRETATLKCYPIPRHDTVYWYQQGPGQDPQFLISFYEKMQSDKGSIPDRFSAQQFSDYHSELNMSSLELGDSALYFCASSLQQRNTGELFFGEGSRLTVL.

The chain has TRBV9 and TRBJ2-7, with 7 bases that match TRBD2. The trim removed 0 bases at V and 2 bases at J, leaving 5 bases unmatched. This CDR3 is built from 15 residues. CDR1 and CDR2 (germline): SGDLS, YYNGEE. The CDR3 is CASSVGGAGAYEQYF. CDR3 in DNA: TGTGCCAGCAGCGTAGGAGGCGCGGGGGCCTACGAGCAGTACTTC.

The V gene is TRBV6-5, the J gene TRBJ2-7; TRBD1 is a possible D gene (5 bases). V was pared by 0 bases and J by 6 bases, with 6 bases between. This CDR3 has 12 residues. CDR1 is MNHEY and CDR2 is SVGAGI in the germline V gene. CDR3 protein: CASSYSTVEQYF. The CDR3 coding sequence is TGTGCCAGCAGTTACTCGACAGTCGAGCAGTACTTC.

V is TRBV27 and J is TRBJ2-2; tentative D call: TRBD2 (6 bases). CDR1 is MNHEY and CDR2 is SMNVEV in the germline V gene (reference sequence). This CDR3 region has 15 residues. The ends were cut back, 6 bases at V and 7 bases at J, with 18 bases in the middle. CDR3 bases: TGTGCCAGCAGGGGGGGAGACCTGATCTACGGGGAGCTGTTTTTT. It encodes CASRGGDLIYGELFF.

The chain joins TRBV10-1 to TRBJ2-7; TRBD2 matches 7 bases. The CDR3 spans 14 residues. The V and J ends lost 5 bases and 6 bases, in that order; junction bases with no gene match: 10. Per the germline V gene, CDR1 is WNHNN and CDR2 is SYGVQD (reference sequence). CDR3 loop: CASSSGTNLFEQYF. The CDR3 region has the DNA TGCGCCAGCAGTAGCGGGACTAATCTGTTCGAGCAGTACTTC.

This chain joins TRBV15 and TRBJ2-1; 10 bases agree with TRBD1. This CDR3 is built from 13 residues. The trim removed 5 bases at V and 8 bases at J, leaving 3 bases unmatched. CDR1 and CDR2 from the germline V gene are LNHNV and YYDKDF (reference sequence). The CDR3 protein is CATSRDRGHEQFF. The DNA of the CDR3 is TGTGCCACCAGCCGGGACAGGGGCCATGAGCAGTTCTTC.

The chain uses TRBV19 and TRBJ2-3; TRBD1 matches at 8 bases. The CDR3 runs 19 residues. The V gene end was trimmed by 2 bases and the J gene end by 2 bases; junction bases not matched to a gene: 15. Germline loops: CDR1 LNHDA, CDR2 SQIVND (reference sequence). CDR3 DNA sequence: TGTGCCAGTAGTATAACGTCGGCAGGGGGCAATTTGGACACAGATACGCAGTATTTT. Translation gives CASSITSAGGNLDTDTQYF.

For the CDR3, the DNA is TGCAGCGTTAGGGACACCGGGGAGCTGTTTTTT. Residues: CSVRDTGELFF. The gene calls are TRBV29-1 and TRBJ2-2; D is undetermined. The V gene's germline CDR1 is SQVTM and CDR2 ANQGSEA. This CDR3 has 11 amino acids. Trimming removed 5 bases at V and 3 bases at J, with 4 bases between.

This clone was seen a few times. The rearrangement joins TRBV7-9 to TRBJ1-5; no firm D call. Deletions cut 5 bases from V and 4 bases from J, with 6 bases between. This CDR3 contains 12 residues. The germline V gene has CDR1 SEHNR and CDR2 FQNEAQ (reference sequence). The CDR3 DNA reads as TGTGCCAGCAGCCTCTTTAATCAGCCCCAGCATTTT. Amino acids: CASSLFNQPQHF.